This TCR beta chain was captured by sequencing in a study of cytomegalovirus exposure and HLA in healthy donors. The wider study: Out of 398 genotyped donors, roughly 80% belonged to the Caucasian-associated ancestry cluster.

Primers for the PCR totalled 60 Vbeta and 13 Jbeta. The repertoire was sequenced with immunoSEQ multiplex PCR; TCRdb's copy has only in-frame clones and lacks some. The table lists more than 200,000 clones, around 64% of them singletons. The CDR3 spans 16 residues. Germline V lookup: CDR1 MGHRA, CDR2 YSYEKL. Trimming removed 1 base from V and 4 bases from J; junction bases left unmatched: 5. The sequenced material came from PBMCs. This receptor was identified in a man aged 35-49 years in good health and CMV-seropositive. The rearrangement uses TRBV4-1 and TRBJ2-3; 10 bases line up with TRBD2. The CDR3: CASSQGGLAGADTQYF. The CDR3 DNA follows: TGCGCCAGCAGCCAAGGTGGGCTAGCGGGGGCAGATACGCAGTATTTT.